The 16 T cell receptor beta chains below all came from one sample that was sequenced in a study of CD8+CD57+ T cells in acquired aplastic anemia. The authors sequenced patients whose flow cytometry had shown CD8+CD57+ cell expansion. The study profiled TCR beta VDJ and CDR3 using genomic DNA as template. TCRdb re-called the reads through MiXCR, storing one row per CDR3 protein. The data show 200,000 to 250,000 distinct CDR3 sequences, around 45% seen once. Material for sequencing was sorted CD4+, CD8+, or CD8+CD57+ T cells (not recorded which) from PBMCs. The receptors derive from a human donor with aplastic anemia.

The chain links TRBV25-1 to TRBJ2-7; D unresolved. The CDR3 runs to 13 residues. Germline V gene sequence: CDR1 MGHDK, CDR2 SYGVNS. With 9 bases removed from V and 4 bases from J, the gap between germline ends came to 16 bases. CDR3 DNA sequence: TGTGCCAGTAGTATAGGCCCCTCATACGAGCAGTACTTC. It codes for CASSIGPSYEQYF.

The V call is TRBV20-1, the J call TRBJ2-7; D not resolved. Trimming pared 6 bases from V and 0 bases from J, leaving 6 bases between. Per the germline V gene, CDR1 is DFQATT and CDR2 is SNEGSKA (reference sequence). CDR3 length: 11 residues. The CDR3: CSAAASYEQYF. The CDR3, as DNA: TGCAGTGCAGCAGCCTCCTACGAGCAGTACTTC.

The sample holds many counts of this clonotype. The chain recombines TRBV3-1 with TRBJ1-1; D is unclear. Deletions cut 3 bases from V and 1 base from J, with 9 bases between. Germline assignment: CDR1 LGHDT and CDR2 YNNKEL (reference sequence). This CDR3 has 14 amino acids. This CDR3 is CASSQGPPNTEAFF. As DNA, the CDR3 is TGTGCCAGCAGCCAGGGCCCCCCGAACACTGAAGCTTTCTTT.

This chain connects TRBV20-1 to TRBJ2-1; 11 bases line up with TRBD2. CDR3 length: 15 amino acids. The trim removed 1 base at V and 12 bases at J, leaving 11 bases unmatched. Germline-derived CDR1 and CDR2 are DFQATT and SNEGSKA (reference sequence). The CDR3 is CSARAGLADTDTQFF. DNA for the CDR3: TGCAGTGCTAGAGCGGGACTAGCGGACACAGATACGCAGTTCTTC.

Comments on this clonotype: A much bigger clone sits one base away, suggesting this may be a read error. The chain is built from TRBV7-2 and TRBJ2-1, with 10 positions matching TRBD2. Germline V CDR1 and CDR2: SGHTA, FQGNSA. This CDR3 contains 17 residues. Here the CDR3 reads CASSLYPVAGGYSEQFF. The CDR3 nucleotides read TGTGCCAGCAGCTTATATCCCGTAGCGGGGGGTTACAGTGAGCAGTTCTTC.

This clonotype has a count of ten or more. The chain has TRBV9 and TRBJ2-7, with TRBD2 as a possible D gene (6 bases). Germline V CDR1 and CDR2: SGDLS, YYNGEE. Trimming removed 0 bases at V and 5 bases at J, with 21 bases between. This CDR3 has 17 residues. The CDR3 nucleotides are TGTGCCAGCAGCGTAGAGGGTAGTGGGACTTCGGCCCACGAGCAGTACTTC. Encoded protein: CASSVEGSGTSAHEQYF.

In DNA, the CDR3 is TGCAGTGCTAGAGGGACAGGGTTAAGCGGGGAGCTGTTTTTT. Amino acids: CSARGTGLSGELFF. The chain couples TRBV20-1 to TRBJ2-2; TRBD1 aligns across 8 bases. Germline-derived CDR1 and CDR2 are DFQATT and SNEGSKA (reference sequence). The CDR3 consists of 14 residues. V trimming: 1 base; J trimming: 7 bases; junction bases outside the gene matches: 5.

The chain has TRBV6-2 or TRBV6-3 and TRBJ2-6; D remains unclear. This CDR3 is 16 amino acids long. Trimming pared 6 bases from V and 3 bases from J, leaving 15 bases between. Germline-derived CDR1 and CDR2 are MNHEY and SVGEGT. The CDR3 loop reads CASSHSRGLGANVLTF. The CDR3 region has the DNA TGTGCCAGCAGCCACTCCCGAGGCCTTGGGGCCAACGTCCTGACTTTC.

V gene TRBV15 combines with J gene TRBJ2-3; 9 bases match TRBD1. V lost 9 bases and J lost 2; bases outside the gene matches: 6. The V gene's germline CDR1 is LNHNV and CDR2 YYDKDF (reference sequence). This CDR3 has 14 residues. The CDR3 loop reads CATGTGRDTDTQYF. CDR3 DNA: TGTGCCACTGGGACAGGGAGGGACACAGATACGCAGTATTTT.

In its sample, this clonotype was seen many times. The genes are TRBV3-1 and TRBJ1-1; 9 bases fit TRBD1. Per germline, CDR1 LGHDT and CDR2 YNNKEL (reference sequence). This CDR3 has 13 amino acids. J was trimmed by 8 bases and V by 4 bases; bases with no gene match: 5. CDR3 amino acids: CASSPRQGVEAFF. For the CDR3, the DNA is TGTGCCAGCAGCCCCCGACAGGGGGTCGAAGCTTTCTTT.

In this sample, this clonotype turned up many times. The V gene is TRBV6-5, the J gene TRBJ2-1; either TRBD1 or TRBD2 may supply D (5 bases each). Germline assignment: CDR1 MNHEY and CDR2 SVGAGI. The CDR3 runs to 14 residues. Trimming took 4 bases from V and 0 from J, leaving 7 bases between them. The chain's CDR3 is CASSSGSSYNEQFF. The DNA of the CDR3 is TGTGCCAGCAGTTCAGGGAGCTCCTACAATGAGCAGTTCTTC.

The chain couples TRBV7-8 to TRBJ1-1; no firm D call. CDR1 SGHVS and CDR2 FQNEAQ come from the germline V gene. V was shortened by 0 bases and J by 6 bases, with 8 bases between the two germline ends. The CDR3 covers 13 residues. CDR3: CASSLAGKPEAFF. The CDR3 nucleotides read TGTGCCAGCAGCTTAGCGGGTAAGCCTGAAGCTTTCTTT.

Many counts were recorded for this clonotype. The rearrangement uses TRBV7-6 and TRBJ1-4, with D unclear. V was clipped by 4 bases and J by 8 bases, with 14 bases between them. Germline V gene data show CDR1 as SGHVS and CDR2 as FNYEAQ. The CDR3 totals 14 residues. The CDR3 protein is CASSSFTRGEKLFF. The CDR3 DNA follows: TGTGCCAGCAGCTCCTTTACCCGTGGAGAAAAACTGTTTTTT.

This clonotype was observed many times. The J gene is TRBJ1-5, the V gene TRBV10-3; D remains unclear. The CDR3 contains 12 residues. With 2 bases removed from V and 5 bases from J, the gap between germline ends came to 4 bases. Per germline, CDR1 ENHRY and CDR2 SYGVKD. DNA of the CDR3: TGTGCCATCAGTGAGACCTATCAGCCCCAGCATTTT. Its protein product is CAISETYQPQHF.

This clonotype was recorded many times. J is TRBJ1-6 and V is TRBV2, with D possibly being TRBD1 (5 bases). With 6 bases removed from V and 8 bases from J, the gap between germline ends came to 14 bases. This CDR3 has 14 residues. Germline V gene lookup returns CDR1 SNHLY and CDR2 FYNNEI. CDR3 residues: CASSAGTVDSPLHF. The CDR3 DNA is TGTGCCAGCAGCGCTGGGACGGTAGATTCACCCCTCCACTTT.

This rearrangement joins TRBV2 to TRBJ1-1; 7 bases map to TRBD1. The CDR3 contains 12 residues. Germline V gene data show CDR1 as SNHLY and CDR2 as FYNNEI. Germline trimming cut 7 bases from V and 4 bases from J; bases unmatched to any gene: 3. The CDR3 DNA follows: TGTGCCAGCACGACAGGGATCACTGAAGCTTTCTTT. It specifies CASTTGITEAFF. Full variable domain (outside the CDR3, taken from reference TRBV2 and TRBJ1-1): EPEVTQTPSHQVTQMGQEVILRCVPISNHLYFYWYRQILGQKVEFLVSFYNNEISEKSEIFDDQFSVERPDGSNFTLKIRSTKLEDSAMYFCASTTGITEAFFGQGTRLTVV.